This is a list of T cell receptor beta chains from one sample in a study of T cells in Graves' hyperthyroidism and ophthalmopathy. Via MiXCR, TCRdb re-called the multiplex PCR reads, giving one row per CDR3 protein. The table shows some 350,000 distinct CDR3 sequences, with approximately 25% occurring only once. The specimen was blood. The origin of the receptors is a man aged 50-60 years with Graves' hyperthyroidism. Each CDR3 is given with its conserved first and last residue. D genes are given only for firm matches. Rows may omit the clone size; those that give it use once, few, many or a size class.

D gene	CDR3 length	V gene	clone size	J gene	CDR3 protein	CDR3 DNA
TRBD2	14	TRBV7-3	NA	TRBJ2-7	CASTLSAGANEQYF	TGTGCCAGCACCCTTTCGGCGGGAGCTAACGAGCAGTACTTC
NA	14	TRBV12-3/TRBV12-4	NA	TRBJ2-5	CASSLALAGAGIYF	TGTGCCAGCAGTTTAGCATTGGCGGGGGCGGGGATATACTTC
NA	14	TRBV6-1	few	TRBJ1-5	CASSPPGDNQPQHF	TGTGCCAGCAGTCCCCCAGGTGACAATCAGCCCCAGCATTTT
NA	14	TRBV3-1	NA	TRBJ2-3	CASSQASRADTQYF	TGTGCCAGCAGCCAAGCCTCAAGAGCAGATACGCAGTATTTT
NA	12	TRBV10-3	few	TRBJ1-5	CAISRDNQPQHF	TGTGCCATCAGCAGGGACAATCAGCCCCAGCATTTT
NA	14	TRBV18	many	TRBJ2-3	CATQGQRTTDTQYF	TGTGCCACCCAAGGCCAGCGGACCACAGATACGCAGTATTTT
NA	13	TRBV24-1	NA	TRBJ2-2	CATRRPNTGELFF	TGTGCCACCAGGCGACCGAACACCGGGGAGCTGTTTTTT
TRBD1	15	TRBV6-1	few	TRBJ2-7	CASKSSFRDRDEQYF	TGTGCCAGCAAAAGCTCTTTCCGGGACAGGGACGAGCAGTACTTC
NA	11	TRBV27	few	TRBJ1-5	CSQHPRQPQHF	TGTAGCCAGCACCCCAGGCAGCCCCAGCATTTT
NA	15	TRBV12-3/TRBV12-4	few	TRBJ1-1	CAGRSKTAMNTEAFF	TGTGCCGGCAGATCTAAGACGGCAATGAACACTGAAGCTTTCTTT
NA	16	TRBV7-9	NA	TRBJ2-1	CASSPEGRGHLDEQFF	TGTGCCAGCAGTCCAGAGGGCAGGGGCCATCTTGATGAGCAGTTCTTC
NA	14	TRBV27	many	TRBJ2-7	CASSLQGRPYEQYF	TGTGCCAGCAGTTTGCAGGGCCGACCCTACGAGCAGTACTTC
TRBD2	18	TRBV12-3/TRBV12-4	NA	TRBJ2-4	CASSFGLGTSVAKSIQYF	TGTGCCAGCAGTTTTGGTCTTGGGACTAGCGTGGCCAAAAGCATTCAGTACTTC
NA	15	TRBV5-6	once	TRBJ1-2	CASSFPGSKGYGYTF	TGTGCCAGCAGCTTCCCAGGGTCAAAGGGCTATGGCTACACCTTC
TRBD2	17	TRBV13	few	TRBJ2-1	CASSPDRDAGGDNEQFF	TGTGCCAGCAGCCCAGACAGGGACGCGGGAGGGGACAATGAGCAGTTCTTC
NA	15	TRBV3-1	many	TRBJ2-2	CASSQVAFSNGELFF	TGTGCCAGCAGCCAAGTGGCCTTCTCGAACGGGGAGCTGTTTTTT
NA	13	TRBV24-1	many	TRBJ2-1	CATRRGGRSEQFF	TGTGCCACCAGGAGGGGGGGGAGAAGCGAGCAGTTCTTC
NA	15	TRBV11-1	once	TRBJ2-6	CASSRGLSGANVLTF	TGTGCCAGCAGCCGTGGACTCTCTGGGGCCAACGTCCTGACTTTC
TRBD1	15	TRBV5-1	NA	TRBJ2-7	CASSSDRVLTNEQYF	TGCGCCAGCAGCTCAGACAGGGTTTTAACTAACGAGCAGTACTTC
NA	11	TRBV2	few	TRBJ1-1	CASSEIWAAFF	TGTGCCAGCAGTGAAATCTGGGCAGCTTTCTTT
NA	13	TRBV6-5	few	TRBJ2-6	CASSLGGANVLTF	TGTGCCAGCAGTTTAGGCGGGGCCAACGTCCTGACTTTC
NA	16	TRBV6-1	few	TRBJ2-7	CASSEASGTVTYEQYF	TGTGCCAGCAGTGAAGCTTCCGGGACCGTCACCTACGAGCAGTACTTC
TRBD1	16	TRBV28	NA	TRBJ2-7	CASSSPRGQDPYEQYF	TGTGCCAGCAGTTCCCCCCGAGGACAGGACCCCTACGAGCAGTACTTC
NA	15	TRBV9	NA	TRBJ2-7	CASSASSGSSYEQYF	TGTGCCAGCAGCGCCTCCTCGGGGAGCTCCTACGAGCAGTACTTC
NA	12	TRBV2	few	TRBJ1-2	CASSSSRNGYTF	TGTGCCAGCAGTTCCTCAAGGAATGGCTACACCTTC
TRBD2	17	TRBV27	few	TRBJ2-1	CASSLLASGSQANEQFF	TGTGCCAGCAGTTTATTGGCTAGCGGGAGTCAGGCGAATGAGCAGTTCTTC
TRBD2	14	TRBV20-1	NA	TRBJ2-1	CSVRTSGKYNEQFF	TGCAGTGTTAGGACTAGCGGGAAATACAATGAGCAGTTCTTC
NA	14	TRBV5-1	many	TRBJ1-1	CASSSGALNTEAFF	TGCGCCAGCAGCTCGGGGGCCCTAAACACTGAAGCTTTCTTT
TRBD1	14	TRBV29-1	NA	TRBJ1-1	CSGLGTEMNTEAFF	TGCAGCGGCCTCGGGACAGAAATGAACACTGAAGCTTTCTTT
NA	15	TRBV19	few	TRBJ2-2	CASSIGGSRTGELFF	TGTGCCAGTAGTATTGGTGGGAGCAGGACCGGGGAGCTGTTTTTT
NA	16	TRBV7-8	NA	TRBJ2-2	CASSLARGKATGELFF	TGTGCCAGCAGCTTAGCGAGGGGAAAAGCGACCGGGGAGCTGTTTTTT
TRBD2	16	TRBV12-3/TRBV12-4	many	TRBJ2-3	CASTRMGLAGTDTQYF	TGTGCCAGCACCAGAATGGGACTAGCGGGAACAGATACGCAGTATTTT
NA	14	TRBV6-1	few	TRBJ1-2	CASSGERAVYGYTF	TGTGCCAGCAGTGGAGAAAGGGCCGTTTATGGCTACACCTTC
TRBD2	17	TRBV7-2	NA	TRBJ2-7	CASTRGLAGVGSYEQYF	TGTGCCAGCACCCGTGGACTAGCGGGAGTCGGATCCTACGAGCAGTACTTC
NA	18	TRBV2	few	TRBJ1-4	CASGTTLAAWATNEKLFF	TGTGCCAGCGGTACGACCTTAGCCGCTTGGGCAACTAATGAAAAACTGTTTTTT
NA	12	TRBV27	NA	TRBJ1-6	CASKEGNSPLHF	TGTGCCAGCAAGGAGGGCAATTCACCCCTCCACTTT
TRBD2	14	TRBV2	many	TRBJ2-4	CASSEAWREGFQYF	TGTGCCAGCAGTGAAGCCTGGCGGGAGGGTTTTCAGTACTTC
NA	13	TRBV24-1	few	TRBJ2-3	CATTEGGTDTQYF	TGTGCCACCACGGAGGGGGGGACAGATACGCAGTATTTT
NA	14	TRBV12-5	NA	TRBJ1-3	CASGYGNSGNTIYF	TGTGCTAGTGGTTACGGGAACTCTGGAAACACCATATATTTT
NA	12	TRBV7-9	many	TRBJ1-1	CASSLEWTEAFF	TGTGCCAGCAGCTTAGAGTGGACTGAAGCTTTCTTT
TRBD2	15	TRBV6-1	many	TRBJ2-5	CASRAMLAGEETQYF	TGTGCCAGCAGGGCAATGTTAGCGGGAGAAGAGACCCAGTACTTC
NA	13	TRBV2	NA	TRBJ1-3	CARKTGVVNTIYF	TGTGCCCGCAAGACAGGTGTTGTGAACACCATATATTTT
NA	13	TRBV3-1	NA	TRBJ2-7	CASSPWGRDEQYF	TGTGCCAGCAGCCCCTGGGGGCGGGACGAGCAGTACTTC
NA	14	TRBV20-1	NA	TRBJ2-5	CSARGTLGSETQYF	TGCAGTGCTAGAGGGACCCTTGGGTCGGAGACCCAGTACTTC